What follows are 25 T cell receptor beta chains derived from one specimen sequenced in a study of T cell repertoires in cytomegalovirus infection. MiXCR, run by TCRdb on the reads, gives a single entry per CDR3 protein. Of around 350,000 distinct CDR3 sequences listed, 15% to 20% are singletons. Sequenced: PBMCs. Every receptor here comes from a human donor in good health (CMV status not recorded). Some clones in this sample may be carry-over from other donors' samples.

In this sample, this clonotype turned up once. The V gene is TRBV30, the J gene TRBJ1-1; 9 bases match TRBD1. CDR3 length: 15 residues. Losses at the gene ends were 3 bases for V and 6 bases for J; bases not matched to a gene: 11. In germline, CDR1 is GTSNPN, CDR2 SVGIG (reference sequence). The CDR3, as DNA: TGTGCCTGGAGCGTCGGGACAGGGCGAGGGGCTGAAGCTTTCTTT. This codes for CAWSVGTGRGAEAFF.

This clonotype came up many times. The chain carries TRBV12-5 and TRBJ1-2; no reliable D call. Trimming pared 5 bases from V and 10 bases from J, leaving 14 bases between. Germline assignment: CDR1 LGHNT and CDR2 FRNRAP. The CDR3 contains 12 residues. The CDR3 bases are TGTGCTAGTGGTCCTTACAGAGAAGCCTACACCTTC. It encodes CASGPYREAYTF.

This clonotype was observed a handful of times. This chain connects TRBV6-2 or TRBV6-3 to TRBJ2-5; D is uncertain. Trimming pared 6 bases from V and 5 bases from J, leaving 7 bases between. Germline assignment: CDR1 MNHEY and CDR2 SVGEGT. The CDR3 extends over 11 amino acids. CDR3 sequence reads: CASRKGETQYF. The DNA for the CDR3 is TGTGCCAGCAGAAAGGGTGAGACCCAGTACTTC.

V and J are TRBV7-2 and TRBJ2-1, with D unclear. V was pared by 1 base and J by 0 bases, with 7 bases between. The CDR3 runs 15 residues. The V gene's germline CDR1 is SGHTA and CDR2 FQGNSA. The CDR3 DNA reads as TGTGCCAGCAGCTTAGTGGCAGACTCCTACAATGAGCAGTTCTTC. Encoded protein: CASSLVADSYNEQFF.

This clonotype has just a few counts. The rearrangement uses TRBV18 and TRBJ2-7; 9 nucleotides agree with TRBD1. This CDR3 contains 16 residues. Germline lookup yields CDR1 KGHSH and CDR2 LQKENI. Trimming cost V 3 bases and J 1 base; bases outside gene matches: 7. The CDR3 sequence is CASSPTGQGPSYEQYF. CDR3 bases: TGTGCCAGCTCACCTACCGGACAGGGGCCATCCTACGAGCAGTACTTC.

This clonotype was counted ten times or more. J is TRBJ2-1 and V is TRBV7-6; TRBD2 agrees at 7 bases. V lost 5 bases to trimming and J lost 3 bases; unmatched junction nucleotides: 1. CDR1 is SGHVS and CDR2 is FNYEAQ in the germline V gene. The CDR3 consists of 13 residues. The CDR3 here is CASSRDYYNEQFF. For the CDR3, the DNA is TGTGCCAGCAGCAGGGACTACTACAATGAGCAGTTCTTC. The full variable domain, completed using reference TRBV7-6 and TRBJ2-1, is GAGVSQSPRYKVTKRGQDVALRCDPISGHVSLYWYRQALGQGPEFLTYFNYEAQQDKSGLPNDRFSAERPEGSISTLTIQRTEQRDSAMYRCASSRDYYNEQFFGPGTRLTVL.

The sample holds a few counts of this clonotype. The rearrangement joins TRBV7-2 to TRBJ2-2; possibly TRBD1 for D (6 bases). Trimming took 2 bases from V and 4 from J, leaving 11 bases between them. The germline CDR1 and CDR2 sequences are SGHTA and FQGNSA. CDR3 length: 15 residues. CDR3 coding DNA: TGTGCCAGCAGCTTATTACAGGGTGGCACCGGGGAGCTGTTTTTT. It specifies CASSLLQGGTGELFF.

This clonotype has at least ten counts. The chain uses TRBV7-8 and TRBJ1-2; D is perhaps TRBD1 (5 bases). CDR3 length equals 13 residues. The germline V gene has CDR1 SGHVS and CDR2 FQNEAQ. V was trimmed by 8 bases and J by 4 bases, leaving 14 bases between them. In DNA, the CDR3 is TGTGCCAGCGGACCCAGGGTTGGCTATGGCTACACCTTC. It translates to CASGPRVGYGYTF.

In its sample, this clonotype was seen a few times. V and J are TRBV6-1 and TRBJ2-2; either TRBD1 or TRBD2 may supply D (8 bases each). The CDR3 spans 16 residues. V was clipped by 4 bases and J by 10 bases, with 22 bases between them. Germline assignment: CDR1 MNHNS and CDR2 SASEGT. In DNA form, the CDR3 reads TGTGCCAGCAGTGTTGGACAGGGACAAGCGGGAGCGGAGCTGTTTTTT. Its protein is CASSVGQGQAGAELFF.

The table lists this clonotype with many counts. The J gene is TRBJ2-2, the V gene TRBV7-2, with 9 nucleotides matching TRBD2. CDR1 and CDR2 (germline): SGHTA, FQGNSA. CDR3 length: 18 residues. The V segment lost 2 bases and the J segment 7 bases; nucleotides outside the gene matches: 14. CDR3 sequence (DNA): TGTGCCAGCAGCTTATACCAGGCTAGCGGGACGGTTGGCGGGGAGCTGTTTTTT. It translates to CASSLYQASGTVGGELFF.

This clonotype was counted between two and nine times. Given a much more abundant clone one base away, this may be a read error. Because the CDR3 is missing its conserved closing phenylalanine or tryptophan, this is likely a read error. The gene calls are TRBV4-3 and TRBJ2-7; 11 bases fit TRBD2. Per germline, CDR1 LGHNA and CDR2 YSLEER. V shed 1 base, J shed 4 bases, and the junction held 21 bases outside the gene matches. This CDR3 has 21 amino acids. CDR3 coding DNA: TGCGCCAGCAGCCAAGGGGTTCCGGGACTAGCGGAGAATCTACCTCAGTACGAGCAGTACCTC. Translating it yields CASSQGVPGLAENLPQYEQYL.

At least ten counts were recorded for this clonotype. The chain employs TRBV2 and TRBJ1-6, with 7 positions matching TRBD1. Germline trimming cut 7 bases from V and 7 bases from J; bases unmatched to any gene: 10. This CDR3 comprises 15 residues. Germline CDR1 and CDR2: SNHLY and FYNNEI. CDR3: CASKVTGAANSPLHF. The CDR3 DNA is TGTGCCAGCAAGGTCACAGGGGCTGCGAATTCACCCCTCCACTTT.

This chain uses TRBV19 with TRBJ1-6, with 7 bases matching TRBD1. J was trimmed by 7 bases and V by 7 bases; bases with no gene match: 7. CDR3 length: 14 amino acids. CDR1 is LNHDA and CDR2 is SQIVND in the germline V gene (reference sequence). CDR3 in amino acids: CASTLPGQNSPLHF. For the CDR3, the DNA is TGTGCCAGTACACTCCCGGGACAGAATTCACCCCTCCACTTT.

This clonotype was recorded a few times. The V and J genes are TRBV5-1 and TRBJ2-4, with 8 bases aligning to TRBD2. With V trimmed by 3 bases and J by 10 bases, 9 bases remained unmatched. CDR1 is SGHRS, CDR2 YFSETQ, per germline. CDR3 length: 14 amino acids. The CDR3 here is CASSSGGTEGIQYF. The CDR3 coding sequence is TGCGCCAGCAGCTCGGGAGGGACTGAAGGGATTCAGTACTTC.

The chain couples TRBV29-1 to TRBJ1-2; tentative D call: TRBD1 (5 bases). The CDR3 covers 12 residues. With 7 bases removed from V and 7 bases from J, the gap between germline ends came to 16 bases. The germline V gene has CDR1 SQVTM and CDR2 ANQGSEA. This CDR3 reads CSAASGRSGYTF. The CDR3 region has the DNA TGCAGCGCTGCTTCAGGGAGGAGTGGCTACACCTTC.

The chain has TRBV3-1 and TRBJ2-3; D is uncertain. This CDR3 comprises 14 residues. Germline-derived CDR1 and CDR2 are LGHDT and YNNKEL (reference sequence). V dropped 1 base and J dropped 7 bases, with 12 bases sitting between them. CDR3 in amino acids: CASSQGVWQHTQYF. CDR3 in DNA: TGTGCCAGCAGCCAAGGGGTGTGGCAGCATACGCAGTATTTT.

This sequence joins TRBV19 and TRBJ1-1; possibly TRBD1 for D (5 bases). V was shortened by 3 bases and J by 4 bases, with 15 bases between the two germline ends. In germline, CDR1 is LNHDA, CDR2 SQIVND (reference sequence). The CDR3 loop spans 15 amino acids. The CDR3 spells CASSMSARGGTEAFF. The CDR3 nucleotides are TGTGCCAGTAGTATGTCGGCCCGGGGGGGCACTGAAGCTTTCTTT.

The V call is TRBV12-3 or TRBV12-4, the J call TRBJ2-3, with 8 bases aligning to TRBD1. The V gene end was trimmed by 6 bases and the J gene end by 9 bases; junction bases not matched to a gene: 8. This CDR3 is 13 amino acids long. CDR3 nucleotides: TGTGCCAGCAGCAGGGGGCTTAAGGGAACGCAGTATTTT. It is translated as CASSRGLKGTQYF.

Only a few counts were recorded for this clonotype. The chain has TRBV7-2 and TRBJ2-5; unclear D gene. Germline CDR1 is SGHTA and CDR2 is FQGNSA. This CDR3 contains 14 residues. V gave up 3 bases and J gave up 4 bases, with 12 bases separating them. The CDR3 reads CASSFGPDGETQYF. The CDR3 DNA sequence: TGTGCCAGCAGCTTCGGTCCTGATGGAGAGACCCAGTACTTC. The full variable domain, with the rest looked up from reference TRBV7-2 and TRBJ2-5, is GAGVSQSPSNKVTEKGKDVELRCDPISGHTALYWYRQSLGQGLEFLIYFQGNSAPDKSGLPSDRFSAERTGGSVSTLTIQRTQQEDSAVYLCASSFGPDGETQYFGPGTRLLVL.

This clonotype was observed at least ten times. The chain combines TRBV29-1 with TRBJ1-2; D is ambiguous. The CDR3 spans 11 residues. V was cut by 4 bases and J by 5 bases, with 8 bases left in between. Germline loops: CDR1 SQVTM, CDR2 ANQGSEA. For the CDR3, the DNA is TGCAGCGTTGTTACCGAGTATGGCTACACCTTC. Its protein product is CSVVTEYGYTF.

At least ten counts were recorded for this clonotype. This chain uses TRBV7-8 with TRBJ1-3; D remains ambiguous. The germline V gene has CDR1 SGHVS and CDR2 FQNEAQ. The CDR3 sequence is 15 residues long. Trimming stripped 1 base from V and 4 bases from J, with 11 bases between. The CDR3 loop is CASSLGSGLGNTIYF. The CDR3 DNA reads TGTGCCAGCAGCTTAGGATCGGGATTAGGAAACACCATATATTTT.

V usage is TRBV29-1 and J usage is TRBJ2-3; a possible D gene is TRBD2 (5 bases). Germline CDR1 reads SQVTM; CDR2 reads ANQGSEA. Trimming left V 6 bases short and J 5 bases short, with 15 bases between. The CDR3 is 13 amino acids. For the CDR3, the DNA is TGCAGCGTGCTTAGGGCCGGAGGAGATACGCAGTATTTT. The encoded protein is CSVLRAGGDTQYF.

This clonotype occurred a few times. The chain couples TRBV12-3 or TRBV12-4 to TRBJ1-5; D may be TRBD1 (6 bases). V gave up 2 bases and J gave up 6 bases, with 11 bases separating them. This CDR3 comprises 14 residues. The CDR3 DNA follows: TGTGCCAGCAGTTTAACAGGGTCGGCTCAGCCCCAGCATTTT. Its translation is CASSLTGSAQPQHF.

Many counts were recorded for this clonotype. V is TRBV7-2 and J is TRBJ2-7; D gene ambiguous. V gave up 8 bases and J gave up 3 bases, with 8 bases separating them. This CDR3 is built from 11 residues. Germline-derived CDR1 and CDR2 are SGHTA and FQGNSA. CDR3 coding DNA: TGTGCCAGCGCGGATTTCTACGAGCAGTACTTC. It encodes CASADFYEQYF.

This clonotype occurred many times. The chain uses TRBV18 and TRBJ2-5; D unclear. V lost 8 bases and J lost 4, with 20 bases in between. This CDR3 has 15 amino acids. Looked up from germline, CDR1 is KGHSH and CDR2 is LQKENI. DNA of the CDR3: TGTGCCAGCCGGCGGTCCTCCACCTCCCGAGAGACCCAGTACTTC. Protein: CASRRSSTSRETQYF.